The 21 T cell receptor beta chains below come from one sample, sequenced in a study of T cells in Graves' hyperthyroidism and ophthalmopathy. TCR beta CDR3 regions were amplified from RNA transcripts. The HTBI primer set served for first-round RT-PCR of the TCR CDR3. TCRdb ran MiXCR on the multiplex PCR reads and lists one entry per CDR3 protein. The sample yields roughly 350,000 distinct CDR3 sequences, approximately 15% seen once. The sequencing sample was made of blood. These TCRs come from a woman in her twenties or thirties with Graves' hyperthyroidism.

This clonotype was observed many times. This sequence joins TRBV15 and TRBJ2-7; 9 bases map to TRBD2. Looked up from germline, CDR1 is LNHNV and CDR2 is YYDKDF (reference sequence). The trim removed 0 bases at V and 6 bases at J, leaving 9 bases unmatched. The CDR3 runs to 16 residues. CDR3 in amino acids: CATSRDLRLAGIEQYF. CDR3 sequence (DNA): TGTGCCACCAGCAGAGATCTTCGGCTAGCGGGAATCGAGCAGTACTTC.

This clonotype was found many times. V usage is TRBV5-1 and J usage is TRBJ2-2; TRBD1 is a possible D gene (5 bases). The ends were cut back, 0 bases at V and 7 bases at J, with 7 bases in the middle. The CDR3 is 13 amino acids. Germline-derived CDR1 and CDR2 are SGHRS and YFSETQ. CDR3 nucleotides: TGCGCCAGCAGCTTGGCCAGGGACGGGGAGCTGTTTTTT. This encodes CASSLARDGELFF.

V is TRBV4-1 and J is TRBJ2-2, with D maybe TRBD1 (6 bases). The CDR3 extends over 16 amino acids. Trimming took off 4 bases at V and 0 bases at J, with 12 bases between the two ends. The V gene's germline CDR1 is MGHRA and CDR2 YSYEKL. The CDR3 sequence is CASSPRGPANTGELFF. The CDR3 DNA reads TGCGCCAGCAGCCCCAGGGGACCCGCGAACACCGGGGAGCTGTTTTTT.

This clonotype was detected a few times. The rearrangement links TRBV10-3 to TRBJ1-1; 8 bases fit TRBD1. Trimming at V came to 7 bases and at J to 2 bases, leaving 9 bases not matched to a gene. This CDR3 region has 15 residues. Germline V CDR1 and CDR2: ENHRY, SYGVKD. In DNA form, the CDR3 reads TGTGCCATCACGGAAGACAGGGGATCTAACACTGAAGCTTTCTTT. Amino acids: CAITEDRGSNTEAFF.

This clonotype was counted between two and nine times. V and J are TRBV7-2 and TRBJ1-2; D is perhaps TRBD1 (5 bases). V shed 0 bases and J shed 0 bases, with 11 bases lying between them. The CDR3 is made up of 16 amino acids. Looked up from germline, CDR1 is SGHTA and CDR2 is FQGNSA. The CDR3 sequence is CASSLATVTSNYGYTF. In DNA, the CDR3 is TGTGCCAGCAGCTTAGCGACAGTCACCTCTAACTATGGCTACACCTTC.

The chain combines TRBV20-1 with TRBJ2-7; TRBD2 matches at 7 bases. Trimming cost V 1 base and J 0 bases; bases outside gene matches: 3. Germline loops: CDR1 DFQATT, CDR2 SNEGSKA (reference sequence). The CDR3 is 14 amino acids. The CDR3 DNA is TGCAGTGCTAGAGGGGGCGGGAGCTCCTACGAGCAGTACTTC. It translates to CSARGGGSSYEQYF.

In its sample, this clonotype was seen many times. This rearrangement joins TRBV7-2 to TRBJ1-1; D is unclear. Trimming cost V 5 bases and J 4 bases, with 14 bases left between them. The CDR3 is 14 amino acids. Germline V gene data show CDR1 as SGHTA and CDR2 as FQGNSA. In DNA, the CDR3 is TGTGCCAGCAGCCCCGGGCTGCGTGGCACTGAAGCTTTCTTT. The encoded protein is CASSPGLRGTEAFF.

This clonotype was counted at least ten times. The chain joins TRBV28 to TRBJ2-3, with 7 positions matching TRBD2. CDR3 length: 12 amino acids. V shed 10 bases and J 6 bases; nucleotides not matched to a gene: 7. Germline V gives CDR1 MDHEN, CDR2 SYDVKM. CDR3 residues: CANGGREDTQYF. For the CDR3, the DNA is TGTGCCAATGGGGGGAGGGAGGATACGCAGTATTTT.

This clonotype was counted a few times. The V call is TRBV11-2, the J call TRBJ2-4; no firm D call. Germline CDR1 reads SGHAT; CDR2 reads FQNNGV. V dropped 5 bases and J dropped 8 bases, with 22 bases sitting between them. The CDR3 contains 16 residues. CDR3 sequence (DNA): TGTGCCAGCAGCCGTAAGAGTGGGGTTCGGTCGGACATTCAGTACTTC. This sequence encodes CASSRKSGVRSDIQYF.

This clonotype came up many times. CDR3 DNA: TGTGCCAGCAGTTTATCGGTAGCGGGAGTAGTAGATACGCAGTATTTT. Protein: CASSLSVAGVVDTQYF. The chain carries TRBV28 and TRBJ2-3; 9 bases are shared with TRBD2. The V and J ends lost 1 base and 5 bases, in that order; junction bases with no gene match: 7. The germline V gene has CDR1 MDHEN and CDR2 SYDVKM. The CDR3 sequence is 16 residues long.

The chain links TRBV29-1 to TRBJ1-1; D is ambiguous. V lost 5 bases and J 3 bases, leaving 13 bases between the germline ends. Per germline, CDR1 SQVTM and CDR2 ANQGSEA. The CDR3 covers 13 residues. The CDR3 region is CSVQRQEYTEAFF. In DNA, the CDR3 is TGCAGCGTTCAAAGGCAGGAGTACACTGAAGCTTTCTTT. The variable domain in full, with the rest retrieved from reference TRBV29-1 and TRBJ1-1, is SAVISQKPSRDICQRGTSLTIQCQVDSQVTMMFWYRQQPGQSLTLIATANQGSEATYESGFVIDKFPISRPNLTFSTLTVSNMSPEDSSIYLCSVQRQEYTEAFFGQGTRLTVV.

As concerns this clonotype: This likely comes from a read error, as the CDR3 has no conserved phenylalanine or tryptophan at its end. The CDR3 is CASNFLGSYNEQFS. Here the CDR3 DNA reads TGTGCCAGCAACTTTTTGGGGTCCTACAATGAGCAGTTCTCC. The V gene is TRBV25-1, the J gene TRBJ2-1, with unresolved D. Trimming stripped 7 bases from V and 1 base from J, with 11 bases between. CDR1 and CDR2 (germline): MGHDK, SYGVNS. The CDR3 length is 14 residues.

This clonotype was seen many times. The chain is built from TRBV5-1 and TRBJ1-2, with D hard to call. V lost 4 bases, J lost 3 bases, and 10 bases lay in between. CDR1 SGHRS and CDR2 YFSETQ come from the germline V gene. The CDR3 totals 13 residues. CDR3 loop: CASSQTADYGYTF. In DNA form, the CDR3 reads TGCGCCAGCAGCCAAACAGCTGACTATGGCTACACCTTC.

This clonotype turned up a few times. The chain employs TRBV14 and TRBJ2-1; TRBD2 agrees at 7 bases. Germline assignment: CDR1 SGHDN and CDR2 FVKESK. After removal of 0 bases from V and 1 base from J, the junction contained 9 bases not matched to a gene. This CDR3 has 18 residues. CDR3 residues: CASSQDKVGGRSYNEQFF. DNA of the CDR3: TGTGCCAGCAGCCAAGATAAAGTGGGCGGGAGATCCTACAATGAGCAGTTCTTC. The full variable domain, with the rest looked up from reference TRBV14 and TRBJ2-1, is EAGVTQFPSHSVIEKGQTVTLRCDPISGHDNLYWYRRVMGKEIKFLLHFVKESKQDESGMPNNRFLAERTGGTYSTLKVQPAELEDSGVYFCASSQDKVGGRSYNEQFFGPGTRLTVL.

The rearrangement joins TRBV19 to TRBJ2-1; D call uncertain. V was cut by 7 bases and J by 8 bases, with 9 bases left in between. Germline V gives CDR1 LNHDA, CDR2 SQIVND (reference sequence). CDR3 length equals 11 residues. The CDR3 bases are TGTGCCAGTACTAGTTTTGATGAGCAGTTCTTC. Protein product: CASTSFDEQFF. The whole variable domain, remainder taken from reference TRBV19 and TRBJ2-1, is DGGITQSPKYLFRKEGQNVTLSCEQNLNHDAMYWYRQDPGQGLRLIYYSQIVNDFQKGDIAEGYSVSREKKESFPLTVTSAQKNPTAFYLCASTSFDEQFFGPGTRLTVL.

This clonotype appeared a few times. V gene TRBV15 combines with J gene TRBJ2-1, with D perhaps TRBD2 (6 bases). V lost 1 base and J lost 4, with 11 bases in between. CDR1 LNHNV and CDR2 YYDKDF come from the germline V gene (reference sequence). The CDR3 loop spans 15 amino acids. The CDR3 loop reads CATSRAGTSYNEQFF. Written as DNA, the CDR3 is TGTGCCACCAGCAGAGCCGGGACTTCATACAATGAGCAGTTCTTC.

This clonotype showed up just a few times. The chain couples TRBV24-1 to TRBJ2-3; 7 nucleotides line up with TRBD2. The junction had 5 bases not matched to a gene; V was cut back by 2 bases and J by 4 bases. The CDR3 extends over 15 amino acids. CDR1 KGHDR and CDR2 SFDVKD come from the germline V gene. CDR3 nucleotides: TGTGCCACCAGTGATTCGGGGGAGGGCGCAGATACGCAGTATTTT. Translating it yields CATSDSGEGADTQYF.

V usage is TRBV20-1 and J usage is TRBJ2-4; D unresolved. The CDR3 is 13 amino acids. Germline lookup yields CDR1 DFQATT and CDR2 SNEGSKA (reference sequence). Trimming left V 5 bases short and J 8 bases short, with 16 bases between. The DNA for the CDR3 is TGCAGTGCTCCGGGCCAGGAATCTGACATTCAGTACTTC. Translated, it gives CSAPGQESDIQYF.

Comment on this clonotype: A much larger clone sits a single nucleotide away, making a read error possible. CDR3 amino acids: CASIGHLDQSQHF. DNA of the CDR3: TGTGCCAGCATCGGACACTTAGATCAGTCCCAGCATTTT. V gene TRBV28 combines with J gene TRBJ1-5, with D tentatively TRBD1 (5 bases). The CDR3 spans 13 residues. CDR1 MDHEN and CDR2 SYDVKM come from the germline V gene.

This clonotype appeared a few times. The rearrangement links TRBV12-3 or TRBV12-4 to TRBJ2-2; weak D call: TRBD1 (6 bases). The V and J ends lost 2 bases and 7 bases respectively, with 14 bases between them. The CDR3 runs to 15 residues. Written as DNA, the CDR3 is TGTGCCAGCAGTTTATTGGGGACAAAAGGCGGGGAGCTGTTTTTT. Protein: CASSLLGTKGGELFF.

This clonotype was counted many times. The rearrangement links TRBV20-1 to TRBJ1-2; TRBD1 agrees at 10 bases. J was trimmed by 5 bases and V by 6 bases; bases with no gene match: 9. The CDR3 sequence is 14 residues long. Germline lookup yields CDR1 DFQATT and CDR2 SNEGSKA (reference sequence). CDR3 DNA: TGCAGTGCCGTCACCGGGACAGGGGTTTATGGCTACACCTTC. It encodes CSAVTGTGVYGYTF.